Reported below is one TCR beta chain. What it recognizes is unknown. This specimen belongs to a study of OX40 agonist ivuxolimab in advanced cancers. Study-level points and caveats: What antigens the expanded peripheral T cells recognized was never established. CD8+ T cells averaged more expanded clones than CD4+.

Patients with a history of autoimmune disease or on systemic immunosuppression were excluded. The data were produced by immunoSEQ multiplex PCR, yet TCRdb's version contains in-frame clones alone and is incomplete. The table records over 50,000 clones, 85% to 95% of them present only once. The sequence derives from an adult with an advanced solid tumor such as melanoma, head and neck, liver or kidney cancer. The starting material was CD4+ or CD8+ T cells sorted from blood, obtained in a trial of the OX40 agonist ivuxolimab.

CDR3 nucleotide sequence: TGTGCCAGTAGCCAACAGGGGGCTTACTATGGCTACACCTTC. Encoded protein: CASSQQGAYYGYTF. The chain joins TRBV19 to TRBJ1-2; 9 bases line up with TRBD1. The J segment lost 3 bases and the V segment lost 6 bases, leaving 5 bases of the junction unmatched. Germline assignment: CDR1 LNHDA and CDR2 SQIVND (reference sequence). This CDR3 is built from 14 residues. The complete variable domain, with remaining parts taken from reference TRBV19 and TRBJ1-2, reads DGGITQSPKYLFRKEGQNVTLSCEQNLNHDAMYWYRQDPGQGLRLIYYSQIVNDFQKGDIAEGYSVSREKKESFPLTVTSAQKNPTAFYLCASSQQGAYYGYTFGSGTRLTVV.